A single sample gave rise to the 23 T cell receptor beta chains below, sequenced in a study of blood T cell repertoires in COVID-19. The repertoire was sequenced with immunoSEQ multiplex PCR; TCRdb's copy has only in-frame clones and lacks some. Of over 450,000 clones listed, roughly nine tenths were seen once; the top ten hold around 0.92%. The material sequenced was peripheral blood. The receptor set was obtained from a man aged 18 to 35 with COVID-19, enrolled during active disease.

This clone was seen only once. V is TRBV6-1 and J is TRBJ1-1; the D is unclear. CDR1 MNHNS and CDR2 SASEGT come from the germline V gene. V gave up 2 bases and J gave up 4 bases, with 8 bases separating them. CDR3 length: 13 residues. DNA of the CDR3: TGTGCCAGCAGTGAAACGGGATCCACTGAAGCTTTCTTT. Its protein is CASSETGSTEAFF.

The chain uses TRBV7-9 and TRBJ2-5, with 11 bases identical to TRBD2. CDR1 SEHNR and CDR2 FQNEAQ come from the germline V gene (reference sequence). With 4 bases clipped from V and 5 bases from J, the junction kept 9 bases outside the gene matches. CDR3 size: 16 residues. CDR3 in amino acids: CASSSISGRAPETQYF. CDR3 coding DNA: TGTGCCAGCAGCTCAATTAGCGGGAGGGCTCCCGAGACCCAGTACTTC.

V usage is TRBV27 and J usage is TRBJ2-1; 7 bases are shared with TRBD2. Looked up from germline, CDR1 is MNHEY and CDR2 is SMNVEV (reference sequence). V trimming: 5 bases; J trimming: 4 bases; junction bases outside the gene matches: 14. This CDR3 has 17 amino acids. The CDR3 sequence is CASSPPGGGPKYNEQFF. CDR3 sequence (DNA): TGTGCCAGCAGTCCCCCCGGGGGAGGGCCAAAATACAATGAGCAGTTCTTC.

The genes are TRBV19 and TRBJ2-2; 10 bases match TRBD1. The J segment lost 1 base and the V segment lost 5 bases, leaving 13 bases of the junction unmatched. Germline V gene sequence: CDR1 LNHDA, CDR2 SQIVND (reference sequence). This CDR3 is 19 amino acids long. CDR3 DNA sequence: TGTGCCAGTAGTCCCTCCGGGACAGGGGCATTCGGGAACACCGGGGAGCTGTTTTTT. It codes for CASSPSGTGAFGNTGELFF.

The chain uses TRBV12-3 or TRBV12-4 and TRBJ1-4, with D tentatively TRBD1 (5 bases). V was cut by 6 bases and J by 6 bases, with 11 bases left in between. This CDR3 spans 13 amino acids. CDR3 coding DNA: TGTGCCAGCAGGGCCAGACAGCATGAAAAACTGTTTTTT. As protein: CASRARQHEKLFF.

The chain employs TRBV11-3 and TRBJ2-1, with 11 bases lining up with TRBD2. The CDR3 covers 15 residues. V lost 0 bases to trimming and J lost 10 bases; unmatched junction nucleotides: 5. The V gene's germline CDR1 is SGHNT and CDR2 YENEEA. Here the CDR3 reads CASSLDSGREKEQFF. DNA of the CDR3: TGTGCCAGCAGCTTAGATAGCGGGAGGGAGAAAGAGCAGTTCTTC.

This chain's CDR3 is CASSFRNPYPDREADTQYF. The CDR3 nucleotides are TGTGCCAGCAGCTTCCGAAACCCGTACCCGGACAGGGAAGCAGATACGCAGTATTTT. J is TRBJ2-3 and V is TRBV7-2; TRBD1 aligns across 8 bases. Germline V gene sequence: CDR1 SGHTA, CDR2 FQGNSA. V trimming: 3 bases; J trimming: 4 bases; junction bases outside the gene matches: 18. The CDR3 covers 19 residues.

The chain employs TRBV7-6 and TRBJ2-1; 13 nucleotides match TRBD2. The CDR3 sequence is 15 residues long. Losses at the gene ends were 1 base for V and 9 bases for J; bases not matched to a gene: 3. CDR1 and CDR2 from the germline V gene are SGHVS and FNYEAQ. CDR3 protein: CASSLVLAGGGEQFF. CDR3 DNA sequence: TGTGCCAGCAGCTTAGTACTAGCGGGAGGGGGTGAGCAGTTCTTC.

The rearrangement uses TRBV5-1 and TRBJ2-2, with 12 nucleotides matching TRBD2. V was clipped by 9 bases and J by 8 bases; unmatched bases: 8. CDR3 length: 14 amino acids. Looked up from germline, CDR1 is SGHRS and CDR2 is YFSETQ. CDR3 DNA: TGCGCCACCCGGACTAGCGGGACTGAGGGGGAGCTGTTTTTT. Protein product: CATRTSGTEGELFF.

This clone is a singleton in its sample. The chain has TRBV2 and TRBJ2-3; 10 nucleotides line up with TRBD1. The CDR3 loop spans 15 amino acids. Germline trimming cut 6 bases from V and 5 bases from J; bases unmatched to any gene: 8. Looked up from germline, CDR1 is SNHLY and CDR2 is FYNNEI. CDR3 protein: CASRFGTGARDTQYF. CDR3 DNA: TGTGCCAGCAGATTCGGGACAGGGGCGCGAGATACGCAGTATTTT.

The CDR3, as DNA: TGCGCCAGCAGCCAAGACGAGGAATTAACACCCCTCCACTTT. Translating gives CASSQDEELTPLHF. This chain links TRBV4-1 with TRBJ1-6; D uncertain. CDR1 MGHRA and CDR2 YSYEKL come from the germline V gene. Trimming cost V 0 bases and J 11 bases, with 11 bases left between them. CDR3 length: 14 residues.

This CDR3 reads CASSAGASYEQYF. The CDR3 coding sequence is TGTGCCAGTTCAGCAGGGGCTTCCTACGAGCAGTACTTC. V is TRBV19 and J is TRBJ2-7, with D perhaps matching TRBD1 (6 bases). This CDR3 spans 13 amino acids. Germline assignment: CDR1 LNHDA and CDR2 SQIVND (reference sequence). The ends were cut back, 8 bases at V and 1 base at J, with 12 bases in the middle.

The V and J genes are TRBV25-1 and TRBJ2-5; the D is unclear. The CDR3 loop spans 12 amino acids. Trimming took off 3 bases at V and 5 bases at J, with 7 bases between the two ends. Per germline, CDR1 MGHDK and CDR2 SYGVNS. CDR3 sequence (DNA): TGTGCCAGCAGTGACCCTCGGGAGACCCAGTACTTC. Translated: CASSDPRETQYF.

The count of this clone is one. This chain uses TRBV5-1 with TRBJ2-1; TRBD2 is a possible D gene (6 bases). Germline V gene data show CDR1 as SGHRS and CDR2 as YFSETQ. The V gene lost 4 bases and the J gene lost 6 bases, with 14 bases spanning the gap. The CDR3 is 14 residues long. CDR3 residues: CASSPASVSNEQFF. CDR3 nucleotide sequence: TGCGCCAGCAGCCCCGCTAGCGTTTCCAATGAGCAGTTCTTC.

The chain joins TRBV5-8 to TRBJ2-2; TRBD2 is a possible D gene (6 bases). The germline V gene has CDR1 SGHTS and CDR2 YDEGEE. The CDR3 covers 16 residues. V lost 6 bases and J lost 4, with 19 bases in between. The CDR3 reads CASTTVLASATGELFF. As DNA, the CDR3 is TGTGCCAGCACCACGGTCCTGGCTAGCGCCACCGGGGAGCTGTTTTTT.

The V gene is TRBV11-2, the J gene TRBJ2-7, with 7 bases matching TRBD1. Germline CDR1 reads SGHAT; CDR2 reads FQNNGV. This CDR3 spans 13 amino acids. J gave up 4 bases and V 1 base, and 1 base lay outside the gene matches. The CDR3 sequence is CASSLGTGYEQYF. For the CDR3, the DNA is TGTGCCAGCAGCTTAGGGACAGGATACGAGCAGTACTTC.

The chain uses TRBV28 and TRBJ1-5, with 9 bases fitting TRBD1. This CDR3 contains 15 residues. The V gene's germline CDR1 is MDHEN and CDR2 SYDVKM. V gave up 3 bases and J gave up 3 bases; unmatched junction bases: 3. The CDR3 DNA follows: TGTGCCAGCAGTTTTGGGGACAGGGCCAATCAGCCCCAGCATTTT. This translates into CASSFGDRANQPQHF.

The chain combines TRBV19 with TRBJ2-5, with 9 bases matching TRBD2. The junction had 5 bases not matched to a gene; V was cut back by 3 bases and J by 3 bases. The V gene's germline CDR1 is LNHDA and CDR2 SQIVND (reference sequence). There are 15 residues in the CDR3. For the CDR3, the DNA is TGTGCCAGTAGTATTCTAGCGGGGATAGAAGAGACCCAGTACTTC. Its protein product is CASSILAGIEETQYF.

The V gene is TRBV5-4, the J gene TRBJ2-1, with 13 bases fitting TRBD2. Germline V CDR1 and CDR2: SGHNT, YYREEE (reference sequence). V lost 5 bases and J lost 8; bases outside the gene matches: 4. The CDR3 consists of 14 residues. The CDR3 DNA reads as TGTGCCAGCAGAAGGACTAGCGGGAGTGATGAGCAGTTCTTC. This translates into CASRRTSGSDEQFF.

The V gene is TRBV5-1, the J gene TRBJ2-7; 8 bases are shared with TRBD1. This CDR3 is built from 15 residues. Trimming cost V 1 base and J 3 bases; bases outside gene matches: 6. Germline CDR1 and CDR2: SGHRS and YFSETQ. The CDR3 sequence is CASSLSNGQGYEQYF. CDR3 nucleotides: TGCGCCAGCAGCTTGTCCAACGGACAGGGCTACGAGCAGTACTTC. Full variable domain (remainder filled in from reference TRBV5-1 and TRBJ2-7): KAGVTQTPRYLIKTRGQQVTLSCSPISGHRSVSWYQQTPGQGLQFLFEYFSETQRNKGNFPGRFSGRQFSNSRSEMNVSTLELGDSALYLCASSLSNGQGYEQYFGPGTRLTVT.

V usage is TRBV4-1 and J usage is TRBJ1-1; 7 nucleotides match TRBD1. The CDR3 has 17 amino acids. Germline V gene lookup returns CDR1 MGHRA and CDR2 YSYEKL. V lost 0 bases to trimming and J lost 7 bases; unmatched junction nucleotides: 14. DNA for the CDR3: TGCGCCAGCAGCCAAGAATGGAGGCAGGGGGACGGTAATGAAGCTTTCTTT. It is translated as CASSQEWRQGDGNEAFF.

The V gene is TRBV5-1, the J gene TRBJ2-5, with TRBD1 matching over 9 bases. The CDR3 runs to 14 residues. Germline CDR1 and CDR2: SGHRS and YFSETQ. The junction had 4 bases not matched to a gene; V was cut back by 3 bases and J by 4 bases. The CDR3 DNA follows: TGCGCCAGCAGCTGGGACAGGGCCCGAGAGACCCAGTACTTC. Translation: CASSWDRARETQYF.

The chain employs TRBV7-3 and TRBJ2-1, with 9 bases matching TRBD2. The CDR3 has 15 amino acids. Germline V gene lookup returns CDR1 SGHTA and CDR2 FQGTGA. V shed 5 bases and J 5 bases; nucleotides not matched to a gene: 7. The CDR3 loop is CASSILAGQNNEQFF. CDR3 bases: TGTGCCAGCAGCATTCTAGCGGGACAGAACAATGAGCAGTTCTTC.